This T cell receptor (beta chain) derives from a study of control samples from healthy donors and cancer patients. Assay: immunoSEQ multiplex PCR; the TCRdb copy retains only in-frame clones and omits some. The sample shows 45,000 to 60,000 clones, more than 90% of them seen only once. This sequence originates from a man aged 25 to 40 with colorectal cancer. Sequencing used PBMCs.

CDR3 nucleotide sequence: TGTGCCAGCAGCTCCTCGACAGGGCTTGGAAACACCATATATTTT. Its translation is CASSSSTGLGNTIYF. This sequence joins TRBV5-4 and TRBJ1-3, with TRBD1 identical over 7 bases. CDR1 is SGHNT and CDR2 is YYREEE in the germline V gene (reference sequence). V dropped 3 bases and J dropped 3; count of bases not matched to a gene: 6. The CDR3 totals 15 residues.